Here is one T cell receptor beta chain with its context. This sample was taken from a study of blood T cell repertoires in COVID-19. Study as a whole: Sample material is recorded as cDNA or gDNA derived from T cells, B-cell-depleted T cells, or PBMCs.

CDR1 is KGHSH and CDR2 is LQKENI in the germline V gene. CDR3 length: 16 residues. V was pared by 2 bases and J by 2 bases, with 6 bases of the junction left unmatched. Generated by immunoSEQ multiplex PCR, the TCRdb table keeps only in-frame clones and is missing some. The sample has 310,000 or so clones, 70% to 90% seen once; the top ten hold approximately 9.8%. Individuals drawn from 24 US areas were about 18 to 95 years old. Participant-reported clinical history was the basis for cohort assignment. Symptom resolution, clearance, or two negative PCRs marked the recovered donors of Cohort 3. V usage is TRBV18 and J usage is TRBJ2-7; 10 nucleotides agree with TRBD1. Sequenced sample: PBMCs or T cells enriched from blood (not recorded which). The TCR comes from a woman aged 40 to 50 who had recovered from COVID-19. The CDR3 protein is CASSPYHGQGAYEQYF. As DNA, the CDR3 is TGTGCCAGCTCACCATACCACGGACAGGGGGCCTACGAGCAGTACTTC.